The 8 T cell receptor beta chains in this list originate from one sample, sequenced in a study of Ad26.COV2.S vaccination and SARS-CoV-2 variants. This table comes from immunoSEQ multiplex PCR, and its TCRdb copy is limited to in-frame clones, with some not included. The sample holds around 350,000 clones, roughly 81% seen once. Treatment indicated: about 20 received Ad26.COV2.S at low or high dose, single or two shots; about 5 received placebo; per-sample allocation not given. Vaccine and placebo recipients were sampled on day 63 after the first injection. The sequencing used peripheral blood, collected in a trial of Ad26.COV2.S vaccine versus placebo. These receptors came from a person aged 18 to 59 who received the Ad26.COV2.S COVID-19 vaccine or a placebo.

The V gene is TRBV12-3 or TRBV12-4, the J gene TRBJ2-7; D not certain. V lost 3 bases and J 7 bases, leaving 10 bases between the germline ends. This CDR3 region has 12 residues. The CDR3, as DNA: TGTGCCAGCAGTTTTTTTAGGACGGAGCAGTACTTC. Translation gives CASSFFRTEQYF.

The chain is built from TRBV6-5 and TRBJ1-2; 8 bases line up with TRBD1. This CDR3 has 14 amino acids. The germline V gene has CDR1 MNHEY and CDR2 SVGAGI. V lost 5 bases to trimming and J lost 7 bases; unmatched junction nucleotides: 9. CDR3 nucleotides: TGTGCCAGCAGTAAAATGGGACAGGTCTCTGGCTACACCTTC. Translation: CASSKMGQVSGYTF.

The chain has TRBV7-9 and TRBJ2-3; no clear D gene. This CDR3 has 15 amino acids. The V gene lost 3 bases and the J gene lost 3 bases, with 13 bases spanning the gap. Germline loops: CDR1 SEHNR, CDR2 FQNEAQ (reference sequence). The CDR3 DNA sequence: TGTGCCAGCAGCTTCTATCGGGTGAGGACAGATACGCAGTATTTT. Translation gives CASSFYRVRTDTQYF.

This sequence joins TRBV29-1 and TRBJ1-1; tentatively, D is TRBD1 (6 bases). V shed 0 bases and J shed 6 bases, with 14 bases lying between them. The CDR3 totals 14 residues. Germline values: CDR1 SQVTM, CDR2 ANQGSEA. CDR3 DNA: TGCAGCGTTGAAGATGGAAGCAGGGGCCCTGAAGCTTTCTTT. Protein: CSVEDGSRGPEAFF.

This clone came up a few times. This chain uses TRBV6-5 with TRBJ1-2; a weak D match, TRBD1 (5 bases). This CDR3 has 14 residues. Trimming cost V 5 bases and J 5 bases, with 15 bases left between them. Germline V gives CDR1 MNHEY, CDR2 SVGAGI. This chain's CDR3 is CASSPGPGGYGYTF. CDR3 sequence (DNA): TGTGCCAGCAGTCCCGGGCCCGGGGGTTATGGCTACACCTTC.

Only a few counts were recorded for this clone. The chain recombines TRBV6-1 with TRBJ2-2, with D unresolved. V was pared by 1 base and J by 0 bases, with 6 bases between. Per the germline V gene, CDR1 is MNHNS and CDR2 is SASEGT. This CDR3 is built from 15 residues. The CDR3, as DNA: TGTGCCAGCAGTGAAGTTGGGGCGAACACCGGGGAGCTGTTTTTT. Translated: CASSEVGANTGELFF.

This clone was detected only a few times. The sample holds other DNA sequences that translate to the same CDR3. The rearrangement links TRBV11-2 to TRBJ2-5; D is unclear. Trimming took 1 base from V and 5 from J, leaving 5 bases between them. This CDR3 has 12 amino acids. Per the germline V gene, CDR1 is SGHAT and CDR2 is FQNNGV. The CDR3: CASSLAGETQYF. CDR3 bases: TGTGCCAGCAGCTTAGCGGGCGAGACCCAGTACTTC.

This chain connects TRBV2 to TRBJ1-1; weak D call: TRBD1 (5 bases). The CDR3 contains 17 residues. Germline V lookup: CDR1 SNHLY, CDR2 FYNNEI. Trimming pared 6 bases from V and 0 bases from J, leaving 20 bases between. The CDR3, as DNA: TGTGCCAGCAGCCATCCCCAGGGTATCCGCTTGAACACTGAAGCTTTCTTT. Translation: CASSHPQGIRLNTEAFF.